This is a list of T cell receptor beta chains from one sample in a study of metastatic and nonmetastatic thyroid tumors. TCRdb re-called the PCR reads with MiXCR. The data contain 30,000 to 40,000 clones, about 13% of them singletons. The sequencing input was blood. The origin of the receptors is a female donor with papillary thyroid cancer or a benign thyroid nodule (not recorded which). Some clones in this sample may be carry-over from other donors' samples. The CDR3 runs from the conserved cysteine through the conserved F or W. D genes are given only for firm matches. Some rows have no size entry. The others give once, few or many, or a class for an expanded clone.

>TRBV11-2|TRBD2|TRBJ2-5|many
CASSLGWREGSLETQYF
TGTGCCAGCAGCTTAGGGTGGCGGGAGGGAAGTTTGGAGACCCAGTACTTC
>TRBV20-1|-|TRBJ2-2|-
CSAKASNTGELFF
TGCAGTGCTAAAGCTTCGAACACCGGGGAGCTGTTTTTT
>TRBV2|-|TRBJ1-2|many
CASNQDGNYGYTF
TGTGCCAGTAACCAGGACGGAAACTATGGCTACACCTTC
>TRBV11-3|-|TRBJ2-4|few
CASSFTGRLVIQYF
TGTGCCAGCAGCTTTACAGGGCGTTTAGTGATTCAGTACTTC
>TRBV11-2|-|TRBJ1-1|many
CASSLSGWGVLNTEAFF
TGTGCCAGCAGCTTATCCGGGTGGGGGGTCTTGAACACTGAAGCTTTCTTT
>TRBV5-1|TRBD2|TRBJ2-5|-
CASSLVPSGTQETQYF
TGCGCCAGCAGCTTGGTACCTAGCGGAACCCAAGAGACCCAGTACTTC
>TRBV7-9|-|TRBJ2-7|many
CASSTQERHEQYF
TGTGCCAGCAGTACCCAGGAGCGGCACGAGCAGTACTTC
>TRBV20-1|-|TRBJ1-5|many
CSARARSNQPQHF
TGCAGTGCTAGAGCGAGGAGCAATCAGCCCCAGCATTTT
>TRBV13|-|TRBJ2-3|few
CASSSPDGTQYF
TGTGCCAGCAGCTCACCGGACGGAACGCAGTATTTT
>TRBV20-1|-|TRBJ1-5|many
CSAREGQGQPQHF
TGCAGTGCTAGGGAGGGCCAGGGGCAGCCCCAGCATTTT
>TRBV28|-|TRBJ2-4|many
CASSSPERAKNIQYF
TGTGCCAGCTCTTCTCCGGAGCGAGCCAAAAACATTCAGTACTTC
>TRBV7-9|-|TRBJ1-6|many
CASSLASVDNSPLHF
TGTGCCAGCAGCTTGGCGTCCGTTGACAATTCACCCCTCCACTTT
>TRBV11-1|-|TRBJ2-3|many
CASSSTGLTDTQYF
TGTGCCAGCAGCTCGACGGGACTCACAGATACGCAGTATTTT
>TRBV28|-|TRBJ2-1|many
CATRLNNNEQFF
TGTGCCACCAGGTTGAACAACAATGAGCAGTTCTTC
>TRBV13|-|TRBJ1-1|many
CASSLLGGRRPNTEAFF
TGTGCCAGCAGCTTATTGGGTGGGCGTAGACCGAACACTGAAGCTTTCTTT
>TRBV27|-|TRBJ2-7|-
CASSFSGASEQYF
TGTGCCAGCAGTTTTTCGGGGGCGAGCGAGCAGTACTTC
>TRBV30|TRBD1|TRBJ1-5|many
CAWSTPGQDHQPQHF
TGTGCCTGGAGTACACCGGGACAGGATCATCAGCCCCAGCATTTT
>TRBV27|TRBD2|TRBJ2-1|medium-sized
CASSSRLAGGVAQQFF
TGTGCCAGCAGTTCCCGTCTAGCGGGAGGTGTAGCCCAGCAGTTCTTC
>TRBV5-4|-|TRBJ2-5|-
CASSLPRGVRTEETQYF
TGTGCCAGCAGCTTGCCACGGGGCGTTAGGACCGAAGAGACCCAGTACTTC
>TRBV28|-|TRBJ2-7|-
CASSPGGARGYEQYF
TGTGCCAGCAGCCCAGGGGGGGCCAGAGGCTACGAGCAGTACTTC
>TRBV11-3|-|TRBJ2-1|many
CASSPLALYNEQFF
TGTGCCAGCAGCCCCCTGGCCCTTTACAATGAGCAGTTCTTC
>TRBV20-1|-|TRBJ2-7|many
CSAPFQTGVNYEQYF
TGCAGTGCTCCATTTCAGACAGGAGTTAACTACGAGCAGTACTTC
>TRBV4-2|TRBD1|TRBJ2-7|many
CASSQSSGQGGYEQYF
TGTGCCAGCAGCCAATCTTCCGGACAGGGCGGGTACGAGCAGTACTTC
>TRBV7-8|-|TRBJ2-1|-
CASSSSRQDNEQFF
TGTGCCAGCAGCTCCAGCCGACAGGACAATGAGCAGTTCTTC
>TRBV27|-|TRBJ1-3|many
CASSSRALGGNTIYF
TGTGCCAGCAGTTCCAGGGCATTGGGTGGAAACACCATATATTTT
>TRBV15|TRBD1|TRBJ2-1|many
CATSRNDRAKHNEQFF
TGTGCCACCAGCAGGAACGACAGGGCCAAACACAATGAGCAGTTCTTC
>TRBV6-5|-|TRBJ1-3|few
CASSYLGGSGNTIYF
TGTGCCAGCAGTTACTTGGGGGGCTCTGGAAACACCATATATTTT
>TRBV20-1|-|TRBJ2-5|many
CSASPLVGSEETQYF
TGCAGTGCCAGTCCTTTGGTGGGATCCGAAGAGACCCAGTACTTC
>TRBV9|TRBD1|TRBJ1-2|many
CASSVASAHRDRGAGYTF
TGTGCCAGCAGCGTAGCTTCGGCGCACCGGGACAGGGGGGCTGGCTACACCTTC
>TRBV5-1|-|TRBJ2-5|many
CASSRAVAEQETQYF
TGCGCCAGCAGCCGGGCGGTAGCGGAACAAGAGACCCAGTACTTC
>TRBV12-3/TRBV12-4|-|TRBJ2-7|many
CASSDPPVYEQYF
TGTGCCAGCAGTGACCCACCCGTCTACGAGCAGTACTTC
>TRBV15|TRBD2|TRBJ2-3|many
CATRQPGLAGSTDTQYF
TGTGCCACCAGGCAACCGGGACTAGCGGGAAGCACAGATACGCAGTATTTT
>TRBV7-6|-|TRBJ1-6|-
CASSLAQGYNSPLHF
TGTGCCAGCAGCTTAGCCCAGGGTTATAATTCACCCCTCCACTTT
>TRBV18|-|TRBJ1-6|many
CASSNNRNSPLHF
TGTGCCAGCTCAAACAACAGGAATTCACCCCTCCACTTT
>TRBV2|-|TRBJ2-1|few
CASCSRYSYNDQFF
TGTGCCAGCTGTAGCCGATACTCCTACAATGATCAGTTCTTC
>TRBV3-1|TRBD1|TRBJ2-3|many
CASRPGQADTDTQYF
TGTGCCAGCAGACCCGGACAGGCGGACACAGATACGCAGTATTTT
>TRBV5-1|-|TRBJ1-6|many
CASSLAGLAYNSPLHF
TGCGCCAGCAGCTTGGCCGGCCTAGCCTATAATTCACCCCTCCACTTT
>TRBV27|TRBD1|TRBJ1-1|-
CAGRTPGDRGRTEAFF
TGTGCCGGCAGGACCCCGGGAGACAGGGGGAGAACTGAAGCTTTCTTT
>TRBV5-1|-|TRBJ1-2|many
CASSWGQYNYGYTF
TGCGCCAGCAGCTGGGGTCAATACAACTATGGCTACACCTTC
>TRBV7-9|-|TRBJ1-2|many
CASSPGGRDSAGYTF
TGTGCCAGCAGCCCTGGTGGGCGGGATTCTGCGGGCTACACCTTC
>TRBV5-4|-|TRBJ2-2|many
CASSTRARLAGELFF
TGTGCCAGCAGCACCCGGGCCCGCTTGGCCGGGGAGCTGTTTTTT
>TRBV29-1|-|TRBJ1-3|many
CSVDPLPQSDSGNTIYF
TGCAGCGTTGATCCACTGCCACAGTCGGACTCTGGAAACACCATATATTTT